This TCR beta chain was observed in a study of immune heterogeneity within non-small cell lung tumors. Study summary: There were a handful of squamous cell carcinomas, fewer than twelve non-squamous carcinomas and 1 tumor not otherwise specified. Study-wide points: Identical dominant CDR3 beta clonotypes recurred among a patient's tumor sites, alongside site-unique high-frequency clones.

The template consisted of bulk tumor genomic DNA, with about 640 ng used per sample. Each primary tumor yielded several biopsies, collected far apart from one another at surgery. Newly diagnosed with untreated non-small cell lung cancer, the patients underwent curative surgery. As regards this clonotype: Antigen specificity is unknown. A much bigger clone sits one base away, suggesting this may be a read error.

TCR beta CDR3 was amplified by multiplex PCR, first round around 10 cycles, 32 V and 13 J primers. From the multiplex PCR reads, TCRdb called clonotypes with MiXCR, one entry per CDR3 protein. Here the sample spans roughly 14,000 distinct CDR3 sequences, 25% to 35% being singletons. The CDR3 covers 14 residues. CDR1 and CDR2 from the germline V gene are MNHNS and SASEGT. V lost 7 bases and J lost 3; bases outside the gene matches: 5. The specimen sequenced was lung tumor tissue. This chain joins TRBV6-1 and TRBJ2-2, with 7 bases lining up with TRBD1. This sequence originates from a man aged 35 to 55 with non-small cell lung cancer. Here the CDR3 reads CASKRDSDTGELFF. CDR3 coding DNA: TGTGCCAGCAAAAGGGACAGTGACACCGGGGAGCTGTTTTTT.